The 14 T cell receptor beta chains in this list originate from one sample, sequenced in a study of diagnostic markers for celiac disease (dated by TCRdb to 2019 to 2021). TCRdb lists the instrument as Illumina MiSeq. TCRdb reprocessed the reads, reporting each CDR3 protein sequence once and no DNA. The table for this sample shows some 7,500 distinct CDR3 sequences. About 6.5% of the sample is taken by the ten largest. What was sequenced was either unsorted cells or a sorted T cell fraction (not recorded which). The source is a human donor. This table probably holds off-target reads from a library built for another chain.

The CDR3 is CASSLASGAHEQFF. This sequence joins TRBV28 and TRBJ2-1; the TCRdb call, TRBD2, lacks DNA for checking. CDR3 length equals 14 residues. Germline V lookup: CDR1 MDHEN, CDR2 SYDVKM.

The chain recombines TRBV4-1 with TRBJ2-3. Germline V lookup: CDR1 MGHRA, CDR2 YSYEKL. There are 14 residues in the CDR3. The CDR3 loop is CASSQSRLADTQYF.

According to its frequency, this clonotype is medium-sized (0.01 to 0.1%). J is TRBJ2-2 and V is TRBV15; TCRdb designates TRBD2, a call that cannot be tested without DNA. Germline V CDR1 and CDR2: LNHNV, YYDKDF (reference sequence). The CDR3 runs 18 residues. The CDR3 sequence: CATSRDPTGRVYTGELFF.

The chain is built from TRBV29-1 and TRBJ2-2; the TCRdb call, TRBD1, lacks DNA for checking. Germline-derived CDR1 and CDR2 are SQVTM and ANQGSEA. There are 16 residues in the CDR3. The CDR3 sequence: CSVGTGGGLDTGELFF.

The chain employs TRBV12-3 or TRBV12-4 and TRBJ2-3. This CDR3 is 13 amino acids long. The CDR3 reads CASSLRGSDTQYF.

The chain couples TRBV5-1 to TRBJ2-1. This CDR3 is 14 amino acids long. Germline V gives CDR1 SGHRS, CDR2 YFSETQ. CDR3 in amino acids: CASSFGQANNEQFF.

The chain recombines TRBV7-2 with TRBJ1-6; TCRdb names TRBD1, which stays unverified in the absence of DNA. Germline CDR1 is SGHTA and CDR2 is FQGNSA. The CDR3 runs 13 residues. The CDR3 spells CASSSGHNSPLHF.

V and J are TRBV7-2 and TRBJ2-1; lacking DNA, the TRBD2 call made by TCRdb goes unchecked. The CDR3 is made up of 15 amino acids. Germline V gives CDR1 SGHTA, CDR2 FQGNSA. This chain's CDR3 is CASSLGREAVNEQFF.

The genes are TRBV6-2 or TRBV6-3 and TRBJ1-1; TCRdb's D call, TRBD1, is unchecked because there is no DNA. This CDR3 is built from 13 residues. The V gene's germline CDR1 is MNHEY and CDR2 SVGEGT. This chain's CDR3 is CASSSREGAEAFF.

This clonotype is called medium-sized based on its frequency. The chain is built from TRBV18 and TRBJ1-1; TCRdb's assignment of TRBD1 cannot be checked, as there is no DNA. In germline, CDR1 is KGHSH, CDR2 LQKENI. The CDR3 runs to 16 residues. CDR3 sequence reads: CASSPRGATLNTEAFF.

The chain uses TRBV28 and TRBJ2-2; TCRdb's D call of TRBD1 is untestable without DNA. CDR1 is MDHEN and CDR2 is SYDVKM in the germline V gene. CDR3 length: 14 amino acids. CDR3 in amino acids: CASSYQGQTGELFF.

The chain links TRBV12-3 or TRBV12-4 to TRBJ1-4; TCRdb gives TRBD1 as the D gene, but with no DNA this cannot be confirmed. The CDR3 consists of 14 residues. The CDR3 protein is CASSPDRANEKLFF.

J is TRBJ1-2 and V is TRBV12-3 or TRBV12-4; the D call of TRBD1 rests on TCRdb alone, since no DNA is present to check it. The CDR3 is 12 amino acids. The CDR3 spells CASSFAREGYTF.

The V call is TRBV3-1, the J call TRBJ2-4; TCRdb picks TRBD2, but there is no DNA to check that call. This CDR3 comprises 15 residues. Germline V lookup: CDR1 LGHDT, CDR2 YNNKEL (reference sequence). The CDR3 is CASSHLGWGGNIQYF.